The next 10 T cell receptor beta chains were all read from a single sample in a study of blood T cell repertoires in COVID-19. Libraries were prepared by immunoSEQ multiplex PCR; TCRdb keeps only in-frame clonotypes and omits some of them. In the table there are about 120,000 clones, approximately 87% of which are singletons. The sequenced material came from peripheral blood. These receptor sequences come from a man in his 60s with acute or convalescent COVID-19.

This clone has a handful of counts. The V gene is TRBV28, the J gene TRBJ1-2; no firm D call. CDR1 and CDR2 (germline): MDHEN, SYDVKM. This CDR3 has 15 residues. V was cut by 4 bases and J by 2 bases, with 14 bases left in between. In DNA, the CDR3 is TGTGCCAGCAGTTCTTCCCCCGACGGGAACTATGGCTACACCTTC. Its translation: CASSSSPDGNYGYTF.

The CDR3 nucleotides are TGTGCCAGCAGGAGTCTAACAGGGGGTTCAGAGCAGTACTTC. Protein product: CASRSLTGGSEQYF. The V gene is TRBV6-5, the J gene TRBJ2-7; 8 nucleotides align to TRBD1. The CDR3 runs 14 residues. J lost 7 bases, V lost 6 bases, and 11 bases had no gene match. Germline loops: CDR1 MNHEY, CDR2 SVGAGI.

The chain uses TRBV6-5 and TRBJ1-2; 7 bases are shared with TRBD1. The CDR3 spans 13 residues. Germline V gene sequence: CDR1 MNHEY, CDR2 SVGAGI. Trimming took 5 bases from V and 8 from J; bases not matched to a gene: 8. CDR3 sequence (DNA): TGTGCCAGCAGTCCCCGGGACAGACCGGGCTACACCTTC. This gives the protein CASSPRDRPGYTF.

CDR3 amino acids: CASSVEAGTYNEQFF. The CDR3 nucleotides read TGTGCCAGCAGCGTAGAAGCGGGGACCTACAATGAGCAGTTCTTC. The V and J genes are TRBV9 and TRBJ2-1, with 7 positions matching TRBD2. CDR1 SGDLS and CDR2 YYNGEE come from the germline V gene. This CDR3 comprises 15 residues. The ends lost 0 bases at V and 2 bases at J; junction bases unmatched: 2.

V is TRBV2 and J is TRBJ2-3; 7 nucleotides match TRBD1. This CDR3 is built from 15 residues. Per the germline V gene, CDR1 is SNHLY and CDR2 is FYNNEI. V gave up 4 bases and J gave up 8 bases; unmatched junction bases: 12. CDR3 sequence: CASSVLGQSYGTQYF. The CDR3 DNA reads TGTGCCAGCAGTGTTTTGGGACAGTCTTACGGTACGCAGTATTTT.

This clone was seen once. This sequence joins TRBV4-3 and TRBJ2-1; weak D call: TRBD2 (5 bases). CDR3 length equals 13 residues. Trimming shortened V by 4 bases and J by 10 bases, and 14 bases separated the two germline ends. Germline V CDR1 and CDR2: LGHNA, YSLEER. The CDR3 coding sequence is TGCGCCAGCAGCCGCGGGCAGGCCAGCGAGCAGTTCTTC. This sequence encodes CASSRGQASEQFF.

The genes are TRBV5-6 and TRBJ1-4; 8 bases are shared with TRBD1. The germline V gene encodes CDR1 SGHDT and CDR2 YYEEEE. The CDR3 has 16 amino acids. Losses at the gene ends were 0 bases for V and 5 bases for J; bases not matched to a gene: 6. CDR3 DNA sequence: TGTGCCAGCAGCTTGGCCGGACAGGGTGGGAATGAAAAACTGTTTTTT. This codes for CASSLAGQGGNEKLFF.

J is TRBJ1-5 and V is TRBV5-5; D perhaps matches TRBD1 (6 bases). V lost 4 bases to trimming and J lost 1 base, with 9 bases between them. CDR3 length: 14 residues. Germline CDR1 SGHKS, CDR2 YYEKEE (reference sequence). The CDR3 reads CASSIRGSNQPQHF. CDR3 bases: TGTGCCAGCAGCATAAGGGGGAGCAATCAGCCCCAGCATTTT.

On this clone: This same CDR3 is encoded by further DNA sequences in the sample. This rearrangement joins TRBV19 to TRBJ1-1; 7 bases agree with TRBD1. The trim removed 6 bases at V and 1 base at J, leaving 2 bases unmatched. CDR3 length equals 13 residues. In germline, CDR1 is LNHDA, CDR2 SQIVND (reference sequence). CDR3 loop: CASRRQGNTEAFF. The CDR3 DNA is TGTGCCAGTAGGCGACAGGGGAACACTGAAGCTTTCTTT. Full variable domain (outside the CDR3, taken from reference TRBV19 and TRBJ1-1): DGGITQSPKYLFRKEGQNVTLSCEQNLNHDAMYWYRQDPGQGLRLIYYSQIVNDFQKGDIAEGYSVSREKKESFPLTVTSAQKNPTAFYLCASRRQGNTEAFFGQGTRLTVV.

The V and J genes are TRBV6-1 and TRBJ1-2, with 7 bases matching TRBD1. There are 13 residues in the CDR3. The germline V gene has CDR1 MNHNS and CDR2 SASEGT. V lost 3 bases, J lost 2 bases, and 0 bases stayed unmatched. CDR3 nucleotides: TGTGCCAGCAGTGAGACAGGGAACTATGGCTACACCTTC. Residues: CASSETGNYGYTF.